This T cell receptor beta chain was retrieved from a study of T-cell memory formation after mild COVID-19. TCRdb analysed the 5' RACE reads with MiXCR anew, one entry per CDR3 protein. The data hold 100,000 to 150,000 distinct CDR3 sequences, with approximately 15% observed a single time. Germline V gives CDR1 SGHRS, CDR2 YFSETQ. The germline V and J ends were trimmed by 4 bases and 6 bases, with 20 bases remaining between them. The CDR3 spans 15 residues. This clonotype showed up just a few times. The antigen is not known. Points from the study as a whole: Several responding clones turned up in pre-infection memory, indicating that cross-reactive memory may have taken part.

The sequencing sample was made of PBMCs or a T cell subset sorted from them (not recorded which). This TCR came from a man aged 18 to 35 who had mild COVID-19 (a few samples of this study predate the infection). Cell type and time point are not known. The chain links TRBV5-1 to TRBJ2-7, with D perhaps matching TRBD1 (6 bases). The CDR3 reads CASSRIGQGLTEQYF. The CDR3 coding sequence is TGCGCCAGCAGCCGTATCGGGCAGGGGCTTACCGAGCAGTACTTC.